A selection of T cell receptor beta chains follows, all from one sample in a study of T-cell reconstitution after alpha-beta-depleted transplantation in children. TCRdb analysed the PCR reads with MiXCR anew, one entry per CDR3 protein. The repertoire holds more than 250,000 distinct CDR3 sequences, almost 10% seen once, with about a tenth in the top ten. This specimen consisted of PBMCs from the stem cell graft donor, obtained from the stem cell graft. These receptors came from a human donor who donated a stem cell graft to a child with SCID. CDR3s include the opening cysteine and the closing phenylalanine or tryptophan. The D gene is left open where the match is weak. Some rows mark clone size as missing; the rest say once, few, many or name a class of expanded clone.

CDR3aa: CASSIQETQYF
CDR3nt: TGTGCCAGCAGCATTCAAGAGACCCAGTACTTC
j_gene: TRBJ2-5
d_gene: -
v_gene: TRBV7-9
abundance: -

CDR3aa: CSARAGGLNTEAFF
CDR3nt: TGCAGTGCTAGAGCCGGCGGGCTGAACACTGAAGCTTTCTTT
j_gene: TRBJ1-1
d_gene: -
v_gene: TRBV20-1
abundance: -

CDR3aa: CSVEDIRRNTEAFF
CDR3nt: TGCAGCGTTGAAGATATTCGTAGGAACACTGAAGCTTTCTTT
j_gene: TRBJ1-1
d_gene: -
v_gene: TRBV29-1
abundance: -

CDR3aa: CATSRDQGARMETQYF
CDR3nt: TGTGCCACCAGCAGAGATCAGGGGGCGCGTATGGAGACCCAGTACTTC
j_gene: TRBJ2-5
d_gene: TRBD1
v_gene: TRBV15
abundance: few

CDR3aa: CASSQDLGAAKNIQYF
CDR3nt: TGTGCCAGCAGCCAAGATTTAGGGGCTGCCAAAAACATTCAGTACTTC
j_gene: TRBJ2-4
d_gene: -
v_gene: TRBV3-1
abundance: -

CDR3aa: CASSVATGTDTQYF
CDR3nt: TGTGCCAGCAGCGTAGCTACGGGGACAGATACGCAGTATTTT
j_gene: TRBJ2-3
d_gene: -
v_gene: TRBV9
abundance: many

CDR3aa: CSARGQGQGWTEAFF
CDR3nt: TGCAGTGCTAGAGGACAAGGACAGGGATGGACTGAAGCTTTCTTT
j_gene: TRBJ1-1
d_gene: TRBD1
v_gene: TRBV20-1
abundance: many

CDR3aa: CSAQRLAGVPQETQYF
CDR3nt: TGCAGTGCGCAGCGACTAGCGGGGGTACCACAAGAGACCCAGTACTTC
j_gene: TRBJ2-5
d_gene: TRBD2
v_gene: TRBV20-1
abundance: -

CDR3aa: CSGTGNTEAFF
CDR3nt: TGCAGCGGGACAGGGAACACTGAAGCTTTCTTT
j_gene: TRBJ1-1
d_gene: TRBD1
v_gene: TRBV29-1
abundance: -

CDR3aa: CASSYSTGAYSAPLHF
CDR3nt: TGTGCCAGCAGTTACTCAACAGGGGCCTATAGCGCACCCCTCCACTTT
j_gene: TRBJ1-6
d_gene: TRBD1
v_gene: TRBV6-5
abundance: once

CDR3aa: CASSPDVWQGFPEQYF
CDR3nt: TGTGCCAGCAGCCCCGACGTCTGGCAGGGATTTCCCGAGCAGTACTTC
j_gene: TRBJ2-7
d_gene: -
v_gene: TRBV12-3/TRBV12-4
abundance: -

CDR3aa: CASSGAATVLSGNTIYF
CDR3nt: TGTGCCAGCAGCGGAGCGGCGACAGTCCTCTCTGGAAACACCATATATTTT
j_gene: TRBJ1-3
d_gene: -
v_gene: TRBV9
abundance: many

CDR3aa: CASSRRTGDGELFF
CDR3nt: TGTGCCAGCAGCCGCCGGACAGGGGACGGGGAGCTGTTTTTT
j_gene: TRBJ2-2
d_gene: TRBD1
v_gene: TRBV7-9
abundance: few

CDR3aa: CASRLRQGDYEQYF
CDR3nt: TGTGCCAGCAGACTTAGACAGGGGGACTACGAGCAGTACTTC
j_gene: TRBJ2-7
d_gene: TRBD1
v_gene: TRBV5-5
abundance: -

CDR3aa: CASSLLNQPQHF
CDR3nt: TGTGCCAGCAGTTTATTGAATCAGCCCCAGCATTTT
j_gene: TRBJ1-5
d_gene: -
v_gene: TRBV12-3/TRBV12-4
abundance: few

CDR3aa: CASRLGLNTEAFF
CDR3nt: TGTGCCAGCAGATTGGGGTTGAACACTGAAGCTTTCTTT
j_gene: TRBJ1-1
d_gene: -
v_gene: TRBV6-6
abundance: few

CDR3aa: CASKTDQMNTEAFF
CDR3nt: TGTGCCAGCAAAACAGACCAAATGAACACTGAAGCTTTCTTT
j_gene: TRBJ1-1
d_gene: -
v_gene: TRBV2
abundance: many

CDR3aa: CASRPGLSFNEQFF
CDR3nt: TGTGCCAGCAGGCCGGGACTGTCTTTCAATGAGCAGTTCTTC
j_gene: TRBJ2-1
d_gene: -
v_gene: TRBV12-3/TRBV12-4
abundance: few

CDR3aa: CSWGQISSYNEQFF
CDR3nt: TGCAGTTGGGGCCAGATTAGCTCCTACAATGAGCAGTTCTTC
j_gene: TRBJ2-1
d_gene: -
v_gene: TRBV20-1
abundance: -

CDR3aa: CASSFSRTDLSYNEQFF
CDR3nt: TGTGCCAGCAGCTTCTCTCGGACGGACCTCTCCTACAATGAGCAGTTCTTC
j_gene: TRBJ2-1
d_gene: -
v_gene: TRBV5-6
abundance: few

CDR3aa: CSAKQGAVTDTQYF
CDR3nt: TGCAGTGCTAAACAGGGGGCAGTGACAGATACGCAGTATTTT
j_gene: TRBJ2-3
d_gene: TRBD1
v_gene: TRBV20-1
abundance: -

CDR3aa: CAISEPQRGAEQFF
CDR3nt: TGTGCCATCAGTGAGCCCCAAAGGGGGGCTGAGCAGTTCTTC
j_gene: TRBJ2-1
d_gene: -
v_gene: TRBV10-3
abundance: many

CDR3aa: CASSDQGATGELFF
CDR3nt: TGCGCCAGCAGTGACCAGGGGGCGACCGGGGAGCTGTTTTTT
j_gene: TRBJ2-2
d_gene: TRBD1
v_gene: TRBV10-1
abundance: few

CDR3aa: CASSEAPIAGGLGVSYEQYF
CDR3nt: TGTGCCAGCAGTGAGGCTCCGATAGCGGGGGGCCTCGGCGTTTCCTACGAGCAGTACTTC
j_gene: TRBJ2-7
d_gene: TRBD2
v_gene: TRBV2
abundance: few

CDR3aa: CTSSSRTASNQPQHF
CDR3nt: TGTACCAGCAGCTCTCGGACGGCTAGCAATCAGCCCCAGCATTTT
j_gene: TRBJ1-5
d_gene: -
v_gene: TRBV12-3/TRBV12-4
abundance: few

CDR3aa: CASSPVVDSGGHYEQYF
CDR3nt: TGTGCCAGCAGTCCCGTAGTGGATAGCGGGGGGCACTACGAGCAGTACTTC
j_gene: TRBJ2-7
d_gene: TRBD2
v_gene: TRBV12-3/TRBV12-4
abundance: -

CDR3aa: CASSQDGNFLGTGGYNEQFF
CDR3nt: TGCGCCAGCAGCCAAGATGGGAACTTTCTGGGGACAGGGGGATACAATGAGCAGTTCTTC
j_gene: TRBJ2-1
d_gene: TRBD1
v_gene: TRBV4-1
abundance: few

CDR3aa: CASSPGGAFVLDTQYF
CDR3nt: TGTGCCAGCAGTCCGGGGGGGGCCTTTGTCTTAGATACGCAGTATTTT
j_gene: TRBJ2-3
d_gene: TRBD2
v_gene: TRBV11-2
abundance: many

CDR3aa: CASSATGLTEAFF
CDR3nt: TGTGCCAGCAGTGCGACAGGGCTTACTGAAGCTTTCTTT
j_gene: TRBJ1-1
d_gene: TRBD1
v_gene: TRBV12-3/TRBV12-4
abundance: many

CDR3aa: CASSPSGRSTDTQYF
CDR3nt: TGTGCTAGCAGCCCTAGCGGGAGAAGCACAGATACGCAGTATTTT
j_gene: TRBJ2-3
d_gene: TRBD2
v_gene: TRBV7-7
abundance: few

CDR3aa: CASRPLETQYF
CDR3nt: TGTGCCAGCAGACCCCTAGAGACCCAGTACTTC
j_gene: TRBJ2-5
d_gene: -
v_gene: TRBV2
abundance: -

CDR3aa: CASSSDRDEQYF
CDR3nt: TGTGCCAGCAGTTCCGACAGGGACGAGCAGTACTTC
j_gene: TRBJ2-7
d_gene: TRBD1
v_gene: TRBV12-3/TRBV12-4
abundance: few

CDR3aa: CASSLLPKYETGGTPNGELFF
CDR3nt: TGTGCCAGCAGTTTGTTACCCAAATATGAAACAGGGGGAACGCCTAACGGGGAGCTGTTTTTT
j_gene: TRBJ2-2
d_gene: TRBD1
v_gene: TRBV12-3/TRBV12-4
abundance: -

CDR3aa: CASREGSGTGNSPLHF
CDR3nt: TGCGCCAGCAGGGAAGGATCCGGGACAGGGAATTCACCCCTCCACTTT
j_gene: TRBJ1-6
d_gene: TRBD1
v_gene: TRBV5-1
abundance: -

CDR3aa: CASSLTGTGIQPQHF
CDR3nt: TGCGCCAGCAGCCTAACGGGGACAGGGATCCAGCCCCAGCATTTT
j_gene: TRBJ1-5
d_gene: TRBD1
v_gene: TRBV5-1
abundance: many

CDR3aa: CASRFQGTGELFF
CDR3nt: TGTGCCAGCAGGTTCCAGGGGACCGGGGAGCTGTTTTTT
j_gene: TRBJ2-2
d_gene: -
v_gene: TRBV7-9
abundance: few

CDR3aa: CASSQESQGQTQYF
CDR3nt: TGTGCCAGCAGCCAAGAAAGCCAGGGGCAGACCCAGTACTTC
j_gene: TRBJ2-5
d_gene: -
v_gene: TRBV3-1
abundance: many

CDR3aa: CASSLSTFSQPQHF
CDR3nt: TGTGCCAGCAGTTTATCGACCTTCTCTCAGCCCCAGCATTTT
j_gene: TRBJ1-5
d_gene: -
v_gene: TRBV27
abundance: many

CDR3aa: CASSRMVANDEKLFF
CDR3nt: TGCGCCAGCAGCCGGATGGTGGCGAATGATGAAAAACTGTTTTTT
j_gene: TRBJ1-4
d_gene: -
v_gene: TRBV5-1
abundance: -

CDR3aa: CASADYSNQPQHF
CDR3nt: TGTGCCAGCGCCGACTATAGCAATCAGCCCCAGCATTTT
j_gene: TRBJ1-5
d_gene: -
v_gene: TRBV25-1
abundance: -

CDR3aa: CASSQAGNTDTQYF
CDR3nt: TGTGCCAGCTCACAGGCCGGCAACACAGATACGCAGTATTTT
j_gene: TRBJ2-3
d_gene: -
v_gene: TRBV18
abundance: -

CDR3aa: CSARDRETNEQFF
CDR3nt: TGCAGTGCTAGGGACAGGGAAACCAATGAGCAGTTCTTC
j_gene: TRBJ2-1
d_gene: TRBD1
v_gene: TRBV20-1
abundance: -

CDR3aa: CASSYSAPGQGANTGELFF
CDR3nt: TGTGCCAGCAGTTACTCGGCCCCGGGACAGGGCGCGAACACCGGGGAGCTGTTTTTT
j_gene: TRBJ2-2
d_gene: TRBD1
v_gene: TRBV6-5
abundance: -

CDR3aa: CSARDSLRTDTQYF
CDR3nt: TGCAGCGCAAGGGACAGCCTCCGCACAGATACGCAGTATTTT
j_gene: TRBJ2-3
d_gene: TRBD1
v_gene: TRBV29-1
abundance: few

CDR3aa: CASSPGMWGEDTQYF
CDR3nt: TGTGCCAGCAGCCCCGGAATGTGGGGAGAAGATACGCAGTATTTT
j_gene: TRBJ2-3
d_gene: -
v_gene: TRBV5-6
abundance: many

CDR3aa: CASSQRQGPYEQYF
CDR3nt: TGTGCCAGCAGCCAACGACAGGGGCCCTACGAGCAGTACTTC
j_gene: TRBJ2-7
d_gene: TRBD1
v_gene: TRBV3-1
abundance: many

CDR3aa: CASRAGSITDTQYF
CDR3nt: TGCGCCAGCAGAGCGGGGTCTATCACAGATACGCAGTATTTT
j_gene: TRBJ2-3
d_gene: TRBD2
v_gene: TRBV5-1
abundance: -

CDR3aa: CASSFTQETQYF
CDR3nt: TGTGCCAGCAGCTTCACCCAAGAGACCCAGTACTTC
j_gene: TRBJ2-5
d_gene: -
v_gene: TRBV5-5
abundance: -

CDR3aa: CASSESSQCGYF
CDR3nt: TGCGCCAGCAGTGAGTCCAGCCAGTGTGGGTACTTC
j_gene: TRBJ2-7
d_gene: -
v_gene: TRBV10-1
abundance: few

CDR3aa: CASTQPGETEAFF
CDR3nt: TGTGCCAGTACCCAACCTGGGGAGACTGAAGCTTTCTTT
j_gene: TRBJ1-1
d_gene: -
v_gene: TRBV19
abundance: -

CDR3aa: CASSLLVGQSTEAFF
CDR3nt: TGTGCCAGCAGTTTACTTGTGGGACAGAGCACTGAAGCTTTCTTT
j_gene: TRBJ1-1
d_gene: TRBD1
v_gene: TRBV12-3/TRBV12-4
abundance: few

CDR3aa: CSVETGQGMLFF
CDR3nt: TGCAGCGTTGAAACGGGACAGGGAATGCTGTTTTTT
j_gene: TRBJ2-2
d_gene: TRBD1
v_gene: TRBV29-1
abundance: many

CDR3aa: CASSPAAGGTDTQYF
CDR3nt: TGTGCCAGCAGTCCCGCAGCGGGGGGTACAGATACGCAGTATTTT
j_gene: TRBJ2-3
d_gene: TRBD2
v_gene: TRBV12-3/TRBV12-4
abundance: many

CDR3aa: CASSHGLAEPYQETQYF
CDR3nt: TGTGCCAGCAGCCACGGACTAGCGGAACCCTACCAAGAGACCCAGTACTTC
j_gene: TRBJ2-5
d_gene: TRBD2
v_gene: TRBV6-1
abundance: few

CDR3aa: CSLTSGGSNEQFF
CDR3nt: TGCAGCCTGACTAGCGGGGGATCGAATGAGCAGTTCTTC
j_gene: TRBJ2-1
d_gene: TRBD2
v_gene: TRBV29-1
abundance: -

CDR3aa: CASSPDPRGDEQYF
CDR3nt: TGTGCCAGCAGCCCGGACCCCCGGGGGGACGAGCAGTACTTC
j_gene: TRBJ2-7
d_gene: TRBD2
v_gene: TRBV12-3/TRBV12-4
abundance: -

CDR3aa: CASSDRVTTDTQYF
CDR3nt: TGCGCCAGCAGCGACCGGGTCACCACAGATACGCAGTATTTT
j_gene: TRBJ2-3
d_gene: -
v_gene: TRBV5-1
abundance: -

CDR3aa: CASSPGAGGGNIQYF
CDR3nt: TGTGCCAGCAGCCCAGGGGCAGGTGGGGGAAACATTCAGTACTTC
j_gene: TRBJ2-4
d_gene: -
v_gene: TRBV7-2
abundance: few